Detailed here is one T cell receptor (beta chain). The data are from a study of blood T cell repertoires in COVID-19. Across the study: Material from acute and convalescent COVID-19 was sourced from the United States, Italy and Spain. T cells, B-cell-depleted T cells, or PBMCs supplied cDNA or gDNA.

Authors' processing steps: It was from reference gene primer amplification that nucleated cell counts were estimated. Produced via immunoSEQ multiplex PCR; TCRdb's table is partial and in-frame only. V, J and clone size derive from that table, while D and trimming were established from the DNA sequence. The data show hundreds of thousands of clones, roughly 85% seen once. The CDR3 extends over 13 amino acids. V was pared by 6 bases and J by 7 bases, with 6 bases of the junction left unmatched. Germline CDR1 reads MNHEY; CDR2 reads SMNVEV (reference sequence). The receptor was derived from a woman aged 50 to 65 who had recovered from COVID-19. The sequencing sample was made of peripheral blood. The V and J genes are TRBV27 and TRBJ2-3; 8 positions match TRBD2. The CDR3 region has the DNA TGTGCCAGCAGGGGTAGCGGGAAGCATACGCAGTATTTT. This codes for CASRGSGKHTQYF.